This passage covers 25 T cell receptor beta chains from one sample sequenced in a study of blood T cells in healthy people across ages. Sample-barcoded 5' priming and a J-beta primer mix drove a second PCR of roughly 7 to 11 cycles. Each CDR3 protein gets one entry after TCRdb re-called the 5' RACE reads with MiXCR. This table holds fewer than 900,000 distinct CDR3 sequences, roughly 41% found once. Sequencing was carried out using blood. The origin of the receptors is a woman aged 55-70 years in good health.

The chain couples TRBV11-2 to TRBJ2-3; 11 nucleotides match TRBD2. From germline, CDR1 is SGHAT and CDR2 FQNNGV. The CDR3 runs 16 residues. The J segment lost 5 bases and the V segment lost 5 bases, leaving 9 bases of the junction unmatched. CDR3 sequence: CASSGAGLAGGDTQYF. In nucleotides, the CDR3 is TGTGCCAGCAGCGGTGCGGGGCTAGCGGGAGGAGATACGCAGTATTTT. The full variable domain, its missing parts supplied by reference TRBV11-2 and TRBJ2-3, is EAGVAQSPRYKIIEKRQSVAFWCNPISGHATLYWYQQILGQGPKLLIQFQNNGVVDDSQLPKDRFSAERLKGVDSTLKIQPAKLEDSAVYLCASSGAGLAGGDTQYFGPGTRLTVL.

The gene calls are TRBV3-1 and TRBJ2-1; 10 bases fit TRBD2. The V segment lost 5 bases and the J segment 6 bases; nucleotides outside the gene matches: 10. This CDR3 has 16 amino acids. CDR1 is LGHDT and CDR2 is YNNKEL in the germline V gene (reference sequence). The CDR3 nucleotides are TGTGCCAGCAGCGAAGGGGGGACTAGCGCGAGCAATGAGCAGTTCTTC. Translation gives CASSEGGTSASNEQFF.

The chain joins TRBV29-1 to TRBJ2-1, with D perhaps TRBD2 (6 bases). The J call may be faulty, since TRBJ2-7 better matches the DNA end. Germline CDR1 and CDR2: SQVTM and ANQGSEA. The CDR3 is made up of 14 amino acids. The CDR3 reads CSVEARGRYDEQYF. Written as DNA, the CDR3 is TGCAGCGTTGAAGCCCGGGGGAGGTACGATGAGCAGTACTTC.

CDR3 nucleotides: TGTGCCAGCAGTTTAATGGCCAGCTACAATGAGCAGTTCTTC. Translating gives CASSLMASYNEQFF. The chain couples TRBV12-3 or TRBV12-4 to TRBJ2-1; D unresolved. This CDR3 spans 14 amino acids. The V and J ends lost 2 bases and 3 bases respectively, with 8 bases between them.

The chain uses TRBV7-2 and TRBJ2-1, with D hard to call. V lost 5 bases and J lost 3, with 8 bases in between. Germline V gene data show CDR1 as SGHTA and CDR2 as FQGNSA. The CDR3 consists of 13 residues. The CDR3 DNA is TGTGCCAGCAGCGGCTCCCTCTACAATGAGCAGTTCTTC. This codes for CASSGSLYNEQFF.

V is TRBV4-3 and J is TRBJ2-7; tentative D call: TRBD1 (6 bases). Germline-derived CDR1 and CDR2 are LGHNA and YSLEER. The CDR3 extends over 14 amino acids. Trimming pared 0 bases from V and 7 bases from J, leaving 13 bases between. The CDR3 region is CASSQDYRVGEQYF. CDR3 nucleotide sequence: TGCGCCAGCAGCCAAGACTACAGGGTGGGAGAGCAGTACTTC.

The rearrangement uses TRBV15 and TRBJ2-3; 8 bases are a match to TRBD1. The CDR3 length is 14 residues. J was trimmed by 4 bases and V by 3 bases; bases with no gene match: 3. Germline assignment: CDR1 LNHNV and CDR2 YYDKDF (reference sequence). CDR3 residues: CATSRDRESDTQYF. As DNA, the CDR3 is TGTGCCACCAGCAGGGACAGGGAGTCAGATACGCAGTATTTT.

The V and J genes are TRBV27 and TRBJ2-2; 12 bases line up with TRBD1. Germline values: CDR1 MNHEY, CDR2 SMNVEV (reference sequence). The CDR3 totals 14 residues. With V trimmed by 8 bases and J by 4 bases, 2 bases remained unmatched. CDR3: CASGTGGLTGELFF. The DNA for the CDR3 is TGTGCCAGCGGGACAGGGGGCCTCACCGGGGAGCTGTTTTTT.

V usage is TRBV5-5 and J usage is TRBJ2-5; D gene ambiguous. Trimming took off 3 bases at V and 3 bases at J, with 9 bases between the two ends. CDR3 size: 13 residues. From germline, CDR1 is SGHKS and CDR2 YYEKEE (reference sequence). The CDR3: CASSWGREETQYF. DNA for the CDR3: TGTGCCAGCAGCTGGGGTAGGGAAGAGACCCAGTACTTC.

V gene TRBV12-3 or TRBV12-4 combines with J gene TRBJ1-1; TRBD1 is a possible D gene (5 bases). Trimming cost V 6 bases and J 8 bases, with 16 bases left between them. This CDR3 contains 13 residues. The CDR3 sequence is CASSFGGGGEAFF. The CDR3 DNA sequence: TGTGCCAGCAGCTTCGGGGGTGGAGGGGAAGCTTTCTTT.

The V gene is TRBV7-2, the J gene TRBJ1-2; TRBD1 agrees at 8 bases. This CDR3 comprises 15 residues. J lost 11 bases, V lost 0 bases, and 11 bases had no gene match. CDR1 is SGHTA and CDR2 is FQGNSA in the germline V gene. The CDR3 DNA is TGTGCCAGCAGCTTAGCGGAGGGTCCTCACAGGGGGTACACCTTC. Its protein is CASSLAEGPHRGYTF.

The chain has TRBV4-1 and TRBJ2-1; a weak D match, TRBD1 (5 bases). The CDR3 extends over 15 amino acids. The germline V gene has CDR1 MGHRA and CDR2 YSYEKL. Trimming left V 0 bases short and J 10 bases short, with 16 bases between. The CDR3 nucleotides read TGCGCCAGCAGCCAAGAAGAGACAGCAGGAAACGAGCAGTTCTTC. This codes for CASSQEETAGNEQFF.

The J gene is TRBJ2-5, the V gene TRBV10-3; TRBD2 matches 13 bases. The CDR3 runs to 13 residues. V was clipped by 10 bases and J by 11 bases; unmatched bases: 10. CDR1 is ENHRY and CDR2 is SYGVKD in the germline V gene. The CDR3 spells CATELAGGNEQYF. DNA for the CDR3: TGTGCCACCGAACTAGCGGGAGGGAATGAGCAGTACTTC.

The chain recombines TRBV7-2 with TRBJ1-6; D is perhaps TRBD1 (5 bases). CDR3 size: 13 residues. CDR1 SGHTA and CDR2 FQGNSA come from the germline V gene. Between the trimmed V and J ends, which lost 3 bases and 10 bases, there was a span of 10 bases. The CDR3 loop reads CASSFLTGSPLHF. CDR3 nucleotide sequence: TGTGCCAGCAGCTTTCTTACAGGCTCACCCCTCCACTTT.

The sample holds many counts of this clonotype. CDR3 sequence: CASSLSAYTQYF. The CDR3 nucleotides are TGTGCCAGCAGTCTGAGCGCCTATACGCAGTATTTT. The chain is built from TRBV12-3 or TRBV12-4 and TRBJ2-3, with D unresolved. The V end was cut by 5 bases, the J end by 7 bases, with 10 bases between. The CDR3 has 12 residues.

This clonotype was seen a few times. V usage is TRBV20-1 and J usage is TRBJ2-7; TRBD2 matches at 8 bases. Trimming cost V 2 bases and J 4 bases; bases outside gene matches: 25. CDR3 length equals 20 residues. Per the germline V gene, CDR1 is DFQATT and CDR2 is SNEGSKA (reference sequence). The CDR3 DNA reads TGCAGTGCTAGACGTCCAATCGAGACTAGCGCCATCCCCTTCGGGTACGAGCAGTACTTC. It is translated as CSARRPIETSAIPFGYEQYF.

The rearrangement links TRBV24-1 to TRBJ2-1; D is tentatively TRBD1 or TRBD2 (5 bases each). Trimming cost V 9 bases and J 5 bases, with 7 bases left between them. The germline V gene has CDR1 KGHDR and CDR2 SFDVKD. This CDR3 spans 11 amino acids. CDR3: CATEGNNEQFF. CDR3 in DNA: TGTGCCACCGAGGGGAACAATGAGCAGTTCTTC.

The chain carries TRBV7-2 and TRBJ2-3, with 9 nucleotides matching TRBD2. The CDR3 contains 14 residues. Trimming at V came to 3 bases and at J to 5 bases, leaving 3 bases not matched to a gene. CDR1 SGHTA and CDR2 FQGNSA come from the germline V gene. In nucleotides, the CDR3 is TGTGCCAGCAGCTTGCAAGCGGGAGGAGATACGCAGTATTTT. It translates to CASSLQAGGDTQYF.

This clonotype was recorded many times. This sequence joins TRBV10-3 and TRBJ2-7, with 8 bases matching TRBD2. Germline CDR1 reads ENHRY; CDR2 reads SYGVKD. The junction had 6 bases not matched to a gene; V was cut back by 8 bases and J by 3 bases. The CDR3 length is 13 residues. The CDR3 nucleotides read TGTGCCATCCGTCTCGCGGGAGGCTACGAGCAGTACTTC. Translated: CAIRLAGGYEQYF.

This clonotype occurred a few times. The CDR3 spells CASSQDGTRYNEQFF. The CDR3 DNA reads TGTGCCAGCAGCCAAGACGGGACTCGCTACAATGAGCAGTTCTTC. This chain connects TRBV3-1 to TRBJ2-1, with D possibly TRBD2 on 6 matching bases. Germline loops: CDR1 LGHDT, CDR2 YNNKEL (reference sequence). V lost 0 bases and J 3 bases, leaving 9 bases between the germline ends. CDR3 length: 15 amino acids.

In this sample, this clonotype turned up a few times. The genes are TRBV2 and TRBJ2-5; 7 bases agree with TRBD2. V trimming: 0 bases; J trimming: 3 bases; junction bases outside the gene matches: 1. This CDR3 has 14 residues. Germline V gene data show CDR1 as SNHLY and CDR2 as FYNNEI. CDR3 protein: CASSEAGGEETQYF. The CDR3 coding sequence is TGTGCCAGCAGTGAAGCGGGGGGGGAAGAGACCCAGTACTTC.

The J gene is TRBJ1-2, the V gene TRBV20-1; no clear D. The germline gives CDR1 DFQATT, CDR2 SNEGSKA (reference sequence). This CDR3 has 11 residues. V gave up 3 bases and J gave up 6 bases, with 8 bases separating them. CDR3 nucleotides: TGCAGTGCTAGCCGTATAGATGGCTACACCTTC. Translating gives CSASRIDGYTF.

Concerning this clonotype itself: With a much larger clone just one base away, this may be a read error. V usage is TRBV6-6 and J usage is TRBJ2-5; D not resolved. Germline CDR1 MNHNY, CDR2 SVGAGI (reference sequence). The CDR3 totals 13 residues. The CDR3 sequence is CGSSRPQRETQYF. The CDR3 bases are TGTGGCAGCAGCCGACCACAAAGAGAGACCCAGTACTTC.

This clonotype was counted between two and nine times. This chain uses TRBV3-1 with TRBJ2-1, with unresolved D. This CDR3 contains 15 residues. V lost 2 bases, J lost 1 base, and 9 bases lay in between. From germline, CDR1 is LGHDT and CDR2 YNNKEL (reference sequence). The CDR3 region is CASSQRRISYNEQFF. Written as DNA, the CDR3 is TGTGCCAGCAGCCAAAGGCGGATTTCCTACAATGAGCAGTTCTTC.

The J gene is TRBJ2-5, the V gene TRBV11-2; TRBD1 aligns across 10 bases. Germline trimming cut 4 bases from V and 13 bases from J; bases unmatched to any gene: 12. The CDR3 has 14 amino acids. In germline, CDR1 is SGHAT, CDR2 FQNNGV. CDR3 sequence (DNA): TGTGCCAGCAGCTCGGGGACAGGGGACTACGAGCCGTACTTC. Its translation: CASSSGTGDYEPYF.